Listed below are T cell receptor beta chains from one sample, sequenced in a study of beta chain features in type 1 diabetes. Measured with immunoSEQ multiplex PCR; TCRdb has only the in-frame clones, and not every one. The table has around 500,000 clones, 11% seen once. Sequenced: naive CD4+ T cells from blood. The receptor source for this set is a woman aged 18-29 years in good health. The CDR3 runs from the conserved cysteine through the conserved F or W. A D gene is named only where the DNA matches it firmly. Only some rows state a clone size, as once, few, many or a class for expanded clones.

clone_size j_call d_call cdr3_length v_call cdr3_aa cdr3_nt
NA TRBJ1-2 TRBD1 15 TRBV5-4 CASNSGTGPNYGYTF TGTGCCAGCAACTCCGGGACAGGGCCTAACTATGGCTACACCTTC
NA TRBJ2-3 NA 13 TRBV18 CASSAAFLNTQYF TGTGCCAGCTCAGCCGCTTTTTTGAATACGCAGTATTTT
NA TRBJ2-1 NA 15 TRBV19 CASSIDFREDNEQFF TGTGCCAGTAGTATAGACTTCCGGGAAGACAATGAGCAGTTCTTC
few TRBJ1-2 NA 13 TRBV7-9 CASSLGTAYGYTF TGTGCCAGCAGCTTAGGGACAGCCTATGGCTACACCTTC
few TRBJ1-2 NA 15 TRBV18 CASSPSQGYRYGYTF TGTGCCAGCTCACCTAGTCAGGGTTACCGATATGGCTACACCTTC
few TRBJ2-5 NA 16 TRBV21-1 CASSRGSRTGSETQYF TGTGCCAGCAGCCGTGGGAGTCGGACAGGCTCAGAGACCCAGTACTTC
few TRBJ2-2 TRBD2 14 TRBV13 CASSLILAAGELFF TGTGCCAGCAGCTTGATACTAGCGGCCGGGGAGCTGTTTTTT
few TRBJ1-2 NA 12 TRBV7-2 CASSAYSYGYTF TGTGCCAGCAGCGCCTACTCCTATGGCTACACCTTC
NA TRBJ1-1 NA 13 TRBV29-1 CSVKGLLNTEAFF TGCAGCGTTAAGGGGTTATTGAACACTGAAGCTTTCTTT
once TRBJ2-2 NA 15 TRBV4-2 CASSQTQGGPGELFF TGTGCCAGCAGCCAGACACAGGGCGGGCCCGGGGAGCTGTTTTTT
NA TRBJ2-5 NA 14 TRBV4-3 CASSQGPFQETQYF TGCGCCAGCAGCCAAGGGCCATTCCAAGAGACCCAGTACTTC
NA TRBJ2-7 NA 15 TRBV6-5 CASSYSTGRAYEQYF TGTGCCAGCAGTTACTCGACGGGGCGCGCCTACGAGCAGTACTTC
few TRBJ1-2 NA 13 TRBV7-9 CASSHNRDYGYTF TGTGCCAGCAGCCACAACAGGGACTATGGCTACACCTTC
NA TRBJ1-2 NA 11 TRBV7-2 CASTSEDGYTF TGTGCCAGCACTTCAGAGGATGGCTACACCTTC
NA TRBJ1-2 NA 12 TRBV27 CASGVQEYGYTF TGTGCCAGCGGGGTCCAGGAATATGGCTACACCTTC
NA TRBJ2-1 NA 16 TRBV7-2 CASRFQAARSRNEQFF TGTGCCAGCAGATTTCAGGCGGCGCGGTCTAGGAATGAGCAGTTCTTC
NA TRBJ1-4 NA 14 TRBV13 CASSLQETNEKLFF TGTGCCAGCAGCTTACAGGAAACTAATGAAAAACTGTTTTTT
NA TRBJ2-1 TRBD2 15 TRBV5-6 CASSLIAGGPNEQFF TGTGCCAGCAGCTTGATAGCGGGAGGGCCTAATGAGCAGTTCTTC
NA TRBJ1-2 TRBD1 15 TRBV4-3 CASSQVGTGSYGYTF TGCGCCAGCAGCCAAGTCGGGACAGGGTCCTATGGCTACACCTTC
few TRBJ2-5 TRBD2 13 TRBV18 CASSPRGEETQYF TGTGCCAGCTCACCCCGGGGGGAAGAGACCCAGTACTTC
NA TRBJ2-7 NA 11 TRBV7-7 CASVGPREQYF TGTGCTAGCGTGGGGCCGCGTGAGCAGTACTTC
few TRBJ1-4 NA 12 TRBV4-1 CASSQVTEKLFF TGCGCCAGCAGCCAAGTAACGGAAAAACTGTTTTTT
NA TRBJ2-3 NA 15 TRBV9 CASSPRHTSTDTQYF TGTGCCAGCAGCCCCCGACACACTAGCACAGATACGCAGTATTTT
few TRBJ2-5 NA 16 TRBV4-2 CASSQVGSGNQETQYF TGTGCCAGCAGCCAAGTCGGTTCGGGGAACCAAGAGACCCAGTACTTC
NA TRBJ2-6 NA 16 TRBV6-6 CASSYGGRSGANVLTF TGTGCCAGCAGTTACGGGGGCCGGTCTGGGGCCAACGTCCTGACTTTC
few TRBJ2-5 NA 16 TRBV7-2 CASSLGAPGSGETQYF TGTGCCAGCAGCTTAGGGGCTCCCGGAAGTGGAGAGACCCAGTACTTC
NA TRBJ2-1 TRBD2 15 TRBV11-1 CASSPNRGRGNEQFF TGTGCCAGCAGCCCCAACCGCGGGAGAGGGAATGAGCAGTTCTTC
NA TRBJ1-1 NA 15 TRBV14 CASSQASRGHTEAFF TGTGCCAGCAGCCAAGCGTCCCGAGGGCACACTGAAGCTTTCTTT
few TRBJ2-6 NA 16 TRBV4-1 CASSRPGRAGANVLTF TGCGCCAGCAGCCGCCCGGGCCGGGCTGGGGCCAACGTCCTGACTTTC
NA TRBJ1-2 NA 14 TRBV9 CASSVAHQNYGYTF TGTGCCAGCAGCGTAGCGCATCAAAACTATGGCTACACCTTC
few TRBJ2-2 NA 17 TRBV5-1 CASSVTGTRNTNGELFF TGCGCCAGCAGCGTTACGGGCACGCGGAATACGAACGGGGAGCTGTTTTTT
few TRBJ2-2 TRBD1 15 TRBV7-3 CASSLTGSNTGELFF TGTGCCAGCAGCCTGACAGGGTCGAACACCGGGGAGCTGTTTTTT
NA TRBJ2-1 NA 13 TRBV9 CASSVTSLNEQFF TGTGCCAGCAGCGTAACTAGTCTCAATGAGCAGTTCTTC
few TRBJ2-5 NA 13 TRBV5-1 CASSPILGETQYF TGCGCCAGCAGCCCTATCCTTGGGGAGACCCAGTACTTC
few TRBJ2-1 NA 13 TRBV7-3 CASSRSRNNEQFF TGTGCCAGCAGCCGATCCAGAAACAATGAGCAGTTCTTC
few TRBJ2-1 TRBD2 15 TRBV7-2 CASSVSGSRYNEQFF TGTGCCAGCAGCGTTAGCGGGAGTCGGTACAATGAGCAGTTCTTC
NA TRBJ2-1 TRBD1 13 TRBV2 CATGTVIYNEQFF TGTGCCACAGGGACAGTTATTTACAATGAGCAGTTCTTC
NA TRBJ2-3 TRBD2 17 TRBV13 CASSVSAGGPNVDTQYF TGTGCCAGCAGCGTATCAGCGGGAGGGCCAAACGTAGATACGCAGTATTTT
NA TRBJ2-3 TRBD1 15 TRBV10-3 CAISDSTGGTDTQYF TGTGCCATCAGTGATTCGACAGGGGGCACAGATACGCAGTATTTT
NA TRBJ2-3 NA 14 TRBV10-3 CAINQGEGTDTQYF TGTGCCATCAATCAAGGAGAAGGGACAGATACGCAGTATTTT
NA TRBJ1-2 NA 13 TRBV27 CASSFSAGYGYTF TGTGCCAGCAGTTTCTCGGCGGGTTATGGCTACACCTTC
NA TRBJ1-2 TRBD1 11 TRBV29-1 CSVWTGDGYTF TGCAGCGTGTGGACAGGGGATGGCTACACCTTC
NA TRBJ2-3 NA 13 TRBV4-3 CARHTSLTDTQYF TGCGCCAGGCATACATCCCTCACAGATACGCAGTATTTT
few TRBJ2-4 NA 14 TRBV7-9 CASSLVQGRNIQYF TGTGCCAGCAGCTTAGTTCAGGGTCGGAACATTCAGTACTTC
few TRBJ1-4 NA 15 TRBV14 CASSQQSFVWEKLFF TGTGCCAGCAGCCAACAATCGTTTGTGTGGGAAAAACTGTTTTTT
NA TRBJ2-4 NA 17 TRBV7-8 CASSAIRPGQAKNIQYF TGTGCCAGCAGCGCAATTCGACCAGGGCAAGCCAAAAACATTCAGTACTTC
NA TRBJ2-1 TRBD2 16 TRBV7-3 CASSLTGTSNWNEQFF TGTGCCAGCAGCTTAACCGGGACTAGTAACTGGAATGAGCAGTTCTTC
NA TRBJ2-1 NA 14 TRBV25-1 CASSESGGGLAQFF TGTGCCAGCAGTGAATCAGGTGGCGGGCTGGCGCAGTTCTTC
few TRBJ1-1 NA 13 TRBV29-1 CSAPSGGVTEAFF TGCAGCGCCCCATCTGGGGGCGTCACTGAAGCTTTCTTT
NA TRBJ1-2 TRBD1 15 TRBV7-2 CASSREDRGPYGYTF TGTGCCAGCAGCCGAGAGGACAGGGGGCCCTATGGCTACACCTTC
few TRBJ2-1 NA 13 TRBV19 CASSIWSDGEQFF TGTGCCAGTAGTATTTGGAGCGACGGTGAGCAGTTCTTC
few TRBJ2-7 NA 11 TRBV7-9 CASSVGTEQYF TGTGCCAGCAGCGTAGGGACCGAGCAGTACTTC
few TRBJ2-1 TRBD2 15 TRBV7-9 CASPPGLAGTNEQFF TGTGCCAGCCCCCCGGGGCTAGCGGGGACCAATGAGCAGTTCTTC
few TRBJ2-5 NA 11 TRBV29-1 CSVFPGETQYF TGCAGCGTTTTTCCTGGAGAGACCCAGTACTTC
few TRBJ2-7 NA 14 TRBV7-9 CASSSTDGPYEQYF TGTGCCAGCAGCTCCACCGACGGTCCCTACGAGCAGTACTTC
NA TRBJ2-7 NA 13 TRBV30 CAWRTGWVHEQYF TGTGCCTGGAGGACAGGCTGGGTGCACGAGCAGTACTTC